This TCR beta chain originates from a study of CD4+ T cells in melanoma. Study results and caveats: A reported correlation linked neoantigen-specific CD4+ T cells to CD8+, macrophage and B cell function. In melanoma, neoantigen-specific CD4+ T cells reportedly differed in differentiation state.

Generated by immunoSEQ multiplex PCR, the TCRdb table keeps only in-frame clones and is missing some. The table lists roughly 13,000 clones, roughly 80% of them singletons. On this clone itself: Its antigen remains unidentified.

This CDR3 region has 14 residues. The germline V gene encodes CDR1 KGHSH and CDR2 LQKENI. V was trimmed by 3 bases and J by 0 bases, leaving 9 bases between them. The V and J genes are TRBV18 and TRBJ2-7; no reliable D call. This TCR was sampled from a human donor with melanoma. The sequenced material came from cells from a culture (not recorded whether cultured in vitro). The CDR3 region is CASSPQQDSYEQYF. The CDR3 bases are TGTGCCAGCTCACCGCAGCAAGACTCCTACGAGCAGTACTTC.